This T cell receptor (beta chain) was sequenced during a study of OX40 agonist ivuxolimab in advanced cancers. General study points: Several nonresponders also turned out to have low normalized T-cell clonal expansion. Relative to CD4+ cells, CD8+ T cells on average had more expanded clones.

Assay: immunoSEQ multiplex PCR; the TCRdb copy retains only in-frame clones and omits some. Among tens of thousands of clones listed, 85% to 90% were seen once. For this clone: Its antigen is as yet unknown.

Samples of blood were obtained at baseline, on cycle 4 day 1, and on cycle 7 day 1. V shed 9 bases, J shed 1 base, and the junction held 11 bases outside the gene matches. The CDR3 contains 15 residues. Germline lookup yields CDR1 LNHDA and CDR2 SQIVND (reference sequence). The TCR was taken from an adult with an advanced solid tumor such as melanoma, head and neck, liver or kidney cancer. The chain joins TRBV19 to TRBJ1-1, with TRBD1 matching 7 bases. The specimen was CD4+ or CD8+ T cells sorted from blood, collected in a trial of the OX40 agonist ivuxolimab. The CDR3 nucleotides are TGTGCCAGCTTCCCCACGGGACAGCGGAACACTGAAGCTTTCTTT. This encodes CASFPTGQRNTEAFF.